The 27 T cell receptor beta chains below were found in one sample sequenced in a study of PD-1 blockade in classical Hodgkin lymphoma. Clones were read by immunoSEQ multiplex PCR, and TCRdb kept only the in-frame ones, dropping some. The table includes tens of thousands of clones, approximately 80% detected once. Specified time point: cycle 4 day 1 (C4D1), after five to seven weeks of nivolumab. Autologous stem cell transplantation was followed by relapse in every patient, and brentuximab vedotin exposure varied. The source was peripheral blood mononuclear cells (PBMCs), collected before the fourth cycle of nivolumab. All receptors come from a human donor with classical Hodgkin lymphoma.

V usage is TRBV18 and J usage is TRBJ2-7; D is unclear. Germline V gene sequence: CDR1 KGHSH, CDR2 LQKENI. This CDR3 has 15 amino acids. V was cut by 6 bases and J by 0 bases, with 15 bases left in between. The CDR3 reads CASSTLPGSSYEQYF. The CDR3 nucleotides read TGTGCCAGCTCCACCTTACCAGGAAGCTCCTACGAGCAGTACTTC. The whole variable domain, remainder taken from reference TRBV18 and TRBJ2-7, is NAGVMQNPRHLVRRRGQEARLRCSPMKGHSHVYWYRQLPEEGLKFMVYLQKENIIDESGMPKERFSAEFPKEGPSILRIQQVVRGDSAAYFCASSTLPGSSYEQYFGPGTRLTVT.

The chain employs TRBV4-2 and TRBJ1-1, with 7 bases identical to TRBD1. V dropped 0 bases and J dropped 0; count of bases not matched to a gene: 7. Looked up from germline, CDR1 is LGHNA and CDR2 is YNFKEQ. The CDR3 has 17 amino acids. CDR3 bases: TGTGCCAGCAGCCAAGAGGGGACAGTGTCCTTGAACACTGAAGCTTTCTTT. Protein: CASSQEGTVSLNTEAFF.

J is TRBJ1-2 and V is TRBV27, with D possibly TRBD1 on 5 matching bases. This CDR3 has 13 residues. CDR1 and CDR2 from the germline V gene are MNHEY and SMNVEV (reference sequence). V gave up 6 bases and J gave up 4 bases, with 12 bases separating them. CDR3 bases: TGTGCCAGCAGGCCCGGGACGGCCTATGGCTACACCTTC. It yields the protein CASRPGTAYGYTF.

Worth noting for this clone: This sample includes further DNA sequences coding for the same CDR3. The J gene is TRBJ2-7, the V gene TRBV5-1; D unresolved. There are 13 residues in the CDR3. Trimming cost V 0 bases and J 3 bases, with 7 bases left between them. The V gene's germline CDR1 is SGHRS and CDR2 YFSETQ. Here the CDR3 DNA reads TGCGCCAGCAGCTTGGAGCGCCTCTACGAGCAGTACTTC. This encodes CASSLERLYEQYF. Full variable domain (rest looked up from reference TRBV5-1 and TRBJ2-7): KAGVTQTPRYLIKTRGQQVTLSCSPISGHRSVSWYQQTPGQGLQFLFEYFSETQRNKGNFPGRFSGRQFSNSRSEMNVSTLELGDSALYLCASSLERLYEQYFGPGTRLTVT.

The V and J genes are TRBV4-2 and TRBJ1-2, with D possibly TRBD1 on 5 matching bases. V lost 0 bases to trimming and J lost 4 bases, with 18 bases between them. The CDR3 has 17 amino acids. CDR1 and CDR2 (germline): LGHNA, YNFKEQ. CDR3 region: CASSQDRFGAGVYGYTF. CDR3 coding DNA: TGTGCCAGCAGCCAAGATAGGTTTGGGGCAGGCGTCTATGGCTACACCTTC.

The sample holds one count of this clone. The V gene is TRBV27, the J gene TRBJ1-1; 9 bases agree with TRBD1. CDR1 is MNHEY, CDR2 SMNVEV, per germline (reference sequence). The trim removed 4 bases at V and 5 bases at J, leaving 8 bases unmatched. The CDR3 contains 15 residues. The CDR3: CASSYVQGARTEAFF. CDR3 nucleotide sequence: TGTGCCAGCAGTTATGTACAGGGGGCGCGTACTGAAGCTTTCTTT.

This clone came up once. The V and J genes are TRBV4-2 and TRBJ2-2; TRBD2 matches 9 bases. Trimming at V came to 5 bases and at J to 7 bases, leaving 14 bases not matched to a gene. This CDR3 has 17 residues. Germline-derived CDR1 and CDR2 are LGHNA and YNFKEQ. CDR3 sequence (DNA): TGTGCCAGCAGCAGGGAAAGGGCGGGGGGGCGAGGCGGGGAGCTGTTTTTT. Its protein product is CASSRERAGGRGGELFF.

The rearrangement uses TRBV7-3 and TRBJ1-1; the D gene is possibly TRBD1 (5 bases). CDR1 and CDR2 (germline): SGHTA, FQGTGA. V was cut by 2 bases and J by 5 bases, with 15 bases left in between. This CDR3 has 15 residues. CDR3 region: CASSLSGGSGTEAFF. DNA of the CDR3: TGTGCCAGCAGCTTATCGGGGGGTAGCGGTACTGAAGCTTTCTTT.

This chain links TRBV30 with TRBJ1-2; D is unclear. Germline V gene data show CDR1 as GTSNPN and CDR2 as SVGIG (reference sequence). The CDR3 contains 12 residues. Trimming removed 4 bases at V and 5 bases at J, with 11 bases between. CDR3 protein: CAWKEASYGYTF. The CDR3 coding sequence is TGTGCCTGGAAGGAGGCCAGTTATGGCTACACCTTC.

This chain joins TRBV2 and TRBJ2-7, with TRBD2 matching 11 bases. With V trimmed by 7 bases and J by 4 bases, 6 bases remained unmatched. Germline V lookup: CDR1 SNHLY, CDR2 FYNNEI. CDR3 length: 14 amino acids. Here the CDR3 reads CASKVSGRGYEQYF. CDR3 bases: TGTGCCAGCAAAGTTAGCGGGAGGGGTTACGAGCAGTACTTC.

The chain combines TRBV2 with TRBJ2-7; D possibly corresponds to TRBD2 (5 bases). Trimming removed 7 bases from V and 3 bases from J, with 13 bases in between. CDR3 length equals 13 residues. CDR1 is SNHLY and CDR2 is FYNNEI in the germline V gene. This CDR3 reads CASTGDALYEQYF. The DNA of the CDR3 is TGTGCCAGCACCGGGGATGCCCTCTACGAGCAGTACTTC.

This clone was recorded once. The chain carries TRBV4-2 and TRBJ2-7, with 8 bases lining up with TRBD2. The junction had 7 bases not matched to a gene; V was cut back by 0 bases and J by 3 bases. Per germline, CDR1 LGHNA and CDR2 YNFKEQ. The CDR3 loop spans 16 amino acids. The CDR3, as DNA: TGTGCCAGCAGCCAAGAAGGGAAGCGGGGGTACTACGAGCAGTACTTC. Protein: CASSQEGKRGYYEQYF.

The J gene is TRBJ2-7, the V gene TRBV7-3, with TRBD2 matching over 8 bases. Losses at the gene ends were 2 bases for V and 1 base for J; bases not matched to a gene: 1. This CDR3 has 14 residues. The germline CDR1 and CDR2 sequences are SGHTA and FQGTGA. CDR3 coding DNA: TGTGCCAGCAGCTTAGCGGGAGGATCCTACGAGCAGTACTTC. It is translated as CASSLAGGSYEQYF.

This clone has more than one count but fewer than ten. The chain couples TRBV19 to TRBJ2-5, with D perhaps TRBD1 (6 bases). Trimming shortened V by 2 bases and J by 0 bases, and 13 bases separated the two germline ends. The CDR3 spans 16 residues. Germline CDR1 reads LNHDA; CDR2 reads SQIVND (reference sequence). CDR3 bases: TGTGCCAGTAGTATAAACAGGGCCTACCACCAAGAGACCCAGTACTTC. It encodes CASSINRAYHQETQYF.

The genes are TRBV6-1 and TRBJ2-2; no reliable D call. Germline V lookup: CDR1 MNHNS, CDR2 SASEGT. The CDR3 extends over 13 amino acids. V was cut by 2 bases and J by 11 bases, with 12 bases left in between. The CDR3 reads CASSESTGLELFF. In DNA, the CDR3 is TGTGCCAGCAGTGAATCAACGGGCCTAGAGCTGTTTTTT.

In DNA form, the CDR3 reads TGTGCCAGCAGTGACCCCCGGGGGAGCTACAATGAGCAGTTCTTC. It translates to CASSDPRGSYNEQFF. The chain joins TRBV6-1 to TRBJ2-1; TRBD2 is a possible D gene (6 bases). The CDR3 extends over 15 amino acids. Trimming cost V 3 bases and J 3 bases, with 12 bases left between them. The germline V gene has CDR1 MNHNS and CDR2 SASEGT.

Within the sample, this clone is medium-sized. The rearrangement links TRBV2 to TRBJ1-1; D ambiguous. Looked up from germline, CDR1 is SNHLY and CDR2 is FYNNEI. The ends were cut back, 2 bases at V and 2 bases at J, with 12 bases in the middle. There are 15 residues in the CDR3. CDR3 protein: CASSEQPITNTEAFF. As DNA, the CDR3 is TGTGCCAGCAGTGAACAGCCCATTACCAACACTGAAGCTTTCTTT.

This chain joins TRBV7-9 and TRBJ2-3; D call uncertain. Trimming left V 5 bases short and J 11 bases short, with 17 bases between. The CDR3 covers 13 residues. CDR1 and CDR2 from the germline V gene are SEHNR and FQNEAQ (reference sequence). In nucleotides, the CDR3 is TGTGCCAGCAGCCACGACTCACCGTGGTTGCAGTATTTT. This gives the protein CASSHDSPWLQYF.

This clone occurred a few times. The genes are TRBV7-2 and TRBJ1-1; weak D call: TRBD1 (5 bases). Germline CDR1 reads SGHTA; CDR2 reads FQGNSA. Deletions cut 1 base from V and 3 bases from J, with 12 bases between. This CDR3 is 15 amino acids long. Written as DNA, the CDR3 is TGTGCCAGCAGCTTAGGGGCAGGGTGGGACACTGAAGCTTTCTTT. Protein product: CASSLGAGWDTEAFF.

CDR3 region: CASSPTGAGGNQPQHF. CDR3 DNA sequence: TGCGCCAGCAGCCCCACGGGGGCGGGGGGAAATCAGCCCCAGCATTTT. The rearrangement joins TRBV5-1 to TRBJ1-5, with D maybe TRBD1 (6 bases). Trimming left V 4 bases short and J 4 bases short, with 18 bases between. Germline CDR1 is SGHRS and CDR2 is YFSETQ. This CDR3 contains 16 residues. Filled out from reference TRBV5-1 and TRBJ1-5, the complete variable domain reads KAGVTQTPRYLIKTRGQQVTLSCSPISGHRSVSWYQQTPGQGLQFLFEYFSETQRNKGNFPGRFSGRQFSNSRSEMNVSTLELGDSALYLCASSPTGAGGNQPQHFGDGTRLSIL.

This clone occurred once. The chain employs TRBV19 and TRBJ1-2; D gene uncertain. CDR3 size: 13 residues. Germline values: CDR1 LNHDA, CDR2 SQIVND (reference sequence). V dropped 3 bases and J dropped 8 bases, with 13 bases sitting between them. CDR3 in amino acids: CASSISQGGGYTF. CDR3 DNA sequence: TGTGCCAGTAGTATTTCGCAAGGAGGCGGCTACACCTTC.

V and J are TRBV13 and TRBJ2-3, with 14 bases lining up with TRBD2. V shed 4 bases and J 5 bases; nucleotides not matched to a gene: 5. This CDR3 spans 16 amino acids. From germline, CDR1 is PRHDT and CDR2 FYEKMQ (reference sequence). CDR3 sequence (DNA): TGTGCCAGCAGCTGGGGACTAGCGGGGGATGGAGATACGCAGTATTTT. Its protein product is CASSWGLAGDGDTQYF.

In its sample, this clone was seen a few times. The chain employs TRBV19 and TRBJ1-6; TRBD1 might be the D (6 bases). CDR1 is LNHDA and CDR2 is SQIVND in the germline V gene (reference sequence). The CDR3 length is 14 residues. Trimming took off 3 bases at V and 14 bases at J, with 17 bases between the two ends. This CDR3 is CASSMTDSQFTLHF. For the CDR3, the DNA is TGTGCCAGTAGTATGACGGACAGCCAATTCACCCTCCACTTT.

This chain connects TRBV7-2 to TRBJ1-3; D uncertain. CDR3 size: 15 residues. Germline CDR1 and CDR2: SGHTA and FQGNSA. Trimming shortened V by 0 bases and J by 4 bases, and 10 bases separated the two germline ends. CDR3 DNA sequence: TGTGCCAGCAGCTTAGCGCTGCTGCAGGGAAACACCATATATTTT. The encoded protein is CASSLALLQGNTIYF.

The J gene is TRBJ1-3, the V gene TRBV6-1; TRBD1 matches 7 bases. The J segment lost 1 base and the V segment lost 4 bases, leaving 10 bases of the junction unmatched. There are 17 residues in the CDR3. Germline CDR1 is MNHNS and CDR2 is SASEGT. CDR3 sequence: CASSGGPGQISGNTIYF. Here the CDR3 DNA reads TGTGCCAGCAGTGGAGGCCCGGGACAGATATCTGGAAACACCATATATTTT.

With regard to this clone: A junction boundary mismatches the germline segment, possibly from a read error. The chain combines TRBV10-3 with TRBJ2-7; TRBD1 agrees at 8 bases. CDR3 length equals 13 residues. Germline V gene sequence: CDR1 ENHRY, CDR2 SYGVKD. The CDR3 sequence is CASSEGTGYEQYF. CDR3 sequence (DNA): TGTGCCAGCAGTGAAGGGACAGGCTACGAGCAGTACTTC.

The V gene is TRBV11-2, the J gene TRBJ2-7; 7 bases are shared with TRBD1. CDR3 length: 15 residues. V dropped 1 base and J dropped 4; count of bases not matched to a gene: 7. The germline V gene encodes CDR1 SGHAT and CDR2 FQNNGV. The CDR3 coding sequence is TGTGCCAGCAGCTTAGGGGACAGCTCCGTTTACGAGCAGTACTTC. As protein: CASSLGDSSVYEQYF. Based on the CDR3 plus reference TRBV11-2 and TRBJ2-7, the full variable domain is EAGVAQSPRYKIIEKRQSVAFWCNPISGHATLYWYQQILGQGPKLLIQFQNNGVVDDSQLPKDRFSAERLKGVDSTLKIQPAKLEDSAVYLCASSLGDSSVYEQYFGPGTRLTVT.